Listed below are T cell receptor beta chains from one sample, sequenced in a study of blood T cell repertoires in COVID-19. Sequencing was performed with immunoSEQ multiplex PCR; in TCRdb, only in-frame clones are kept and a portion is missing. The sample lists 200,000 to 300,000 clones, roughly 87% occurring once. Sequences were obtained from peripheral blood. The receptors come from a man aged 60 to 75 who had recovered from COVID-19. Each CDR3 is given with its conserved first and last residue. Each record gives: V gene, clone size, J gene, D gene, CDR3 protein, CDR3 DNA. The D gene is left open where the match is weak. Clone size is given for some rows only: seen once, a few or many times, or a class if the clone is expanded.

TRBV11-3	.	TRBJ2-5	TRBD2	CASSQGSSGEQETQYF	TGTGCCAGCAGCCAAGGTAGTAGCGGGGAACAAGAGACCCAGTACTTC
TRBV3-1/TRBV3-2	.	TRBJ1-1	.	CASSPTRALNTEAFF	TGTGCCAGCAGCCCTACCAGGGCGCTAAACACTGAAGCTTTCTTT
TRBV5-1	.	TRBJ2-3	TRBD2	CASSFIAGINTDTQYF	TGCGCCAGCAGCTTCATAGCGGGGATAAACACAGATACGCAGTATTTT
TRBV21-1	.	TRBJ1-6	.	CASSKGGRRDYQNSPLHF	TGTGCCAGCAGCAAAGGAGGGCGGAGGGATTATCAGAATTCACCCCTCCACTTT
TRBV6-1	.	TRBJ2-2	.	CASSDQEGRTYMGGELFF	TGTGCCAGCAGTGATCAGGAAGGGAGGACATATATGGGCGGGGAGCTGTTTTTT
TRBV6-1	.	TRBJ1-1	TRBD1	CASSERTGGYRRTEAFF	TGTGCCAGCAGTGAACGGACAGGGGGTTACCGGAGGACTGAAGCTTTCTTT
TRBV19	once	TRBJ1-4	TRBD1	CASRDRFFVGEKLFF	TGTGCCAGCCGGGACAGGTTTTTCGTGGGTGAAAAACTGTTTTTT
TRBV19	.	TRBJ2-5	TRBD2	CASSMNSGGKGNQYF	TGTGCCAGTAGTATGAACTCGGGAGGCAAAGGGAACCAGTACTTC
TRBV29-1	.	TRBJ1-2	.	CSVRFLLYGYTF	TGCAGCGTCCGATTTTTGCTATATGGCTACACCTTC
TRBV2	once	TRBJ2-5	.	CASSEARTVETQYF	TGTGCCAGCAGTGAAGCGCGGACTGTGGAGACCCAGTACTTC
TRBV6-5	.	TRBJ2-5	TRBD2	CASSTLAGEGTQYF	TGTGCCAGCAGTACGCTAGCGGGGGAAGGGACCCAGTACTTC
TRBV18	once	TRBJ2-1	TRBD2	CASLQTSGDHDDGPYNEQFF	TGTGCCAGCCTACAGACTAGCGGGGATCACGATGACGGCCCCTACAATGAGCAGTTCTTC
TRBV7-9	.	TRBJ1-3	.	CASSLPFENPRDSGNTIYF	TGTGCCAGCAGCTTACCGTTCGAGAACCCCCGGGACTCTGGAAACACCATATATTTT
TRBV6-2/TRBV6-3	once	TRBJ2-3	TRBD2	CASSLTSGGADTQYF	TGTGCCAGCAGTTTGACTAGCGGGGGGGCAGATACGCAGTATTTT
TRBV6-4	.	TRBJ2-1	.	CASTRTQGSNEQFF	TGTGCCAGCACCCGGACCCAGGGGTCGAATGAGCAGTTCTTC
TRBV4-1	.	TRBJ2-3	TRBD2	CASSGAGGIDTQYF	TGCGCCAGCAGCGGAGCGGGGGGGATAGATACGCAGTATTTT
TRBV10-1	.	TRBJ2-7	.	CASTLGGHTYEQYF	TGCGCCAGCACCCTCGGGGGTCACACCTACGAGCAGTACTTC
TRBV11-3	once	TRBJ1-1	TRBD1	CASSYSGGTTEAFF	TGTGCCAGCAGCTACTCAGGGGGAACGACTGAAGCTTTCTTT
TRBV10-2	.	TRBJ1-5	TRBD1	CASSENRGRDSNQPQHF	TGCGCCAGCAGTGAAAACAGGGGGCGCGATAGCAATCAGCCCCAGCATTTT
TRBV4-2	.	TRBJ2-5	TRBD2	CASSQDGGGARETQYF	TGTGCCAGCAGCCAAGATGGCGGGGGGGCTAGGGAGACCCAGTACTTC
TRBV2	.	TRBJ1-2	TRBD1	CASSPDRGRDNYGYTF	TGTGCCAGCAGTCCTGACAGGGGGCGTGATAACTATGGCTACACCTTC
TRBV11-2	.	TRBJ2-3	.	CASSLMGGLPDTQYF	TGTGCCAGCAGCTTAATGGGGGGGCTCCCGGATACGCAGTATTTT
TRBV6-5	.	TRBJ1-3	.	CASIDRSGNTIYF	TGTGCCAGCATCGACAGAAGCGGAAACACCATATATTTT
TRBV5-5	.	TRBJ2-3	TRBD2	CASSTGLAGTADTQYF	TGTGCCAGCAGCACTGGACTAGCGGGGACTGCAGATACGCAGTATTTT
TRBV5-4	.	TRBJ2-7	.	CASSLTVSSYEQYF	TGTGCCAGCAGCTTGACGGTGAGCTCCTACGAGCAGTACTTC
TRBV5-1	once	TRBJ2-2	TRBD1	CASSDTGQVNTGELFF	TGCGCCAGCAGCGACACGGGACAGGTCAACACCGGGGAGCTGTTTTTT
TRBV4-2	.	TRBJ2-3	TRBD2	CASSPAQTGGADTQYF	TGTGCCAGCAGCCCCGCCCAGACCGGGGGGGCGGATACGCAGTATTTT
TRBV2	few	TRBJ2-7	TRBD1	CASRGDRDYYEQYF	TGTGCCAGCAGGGGGGACAGGGATTATTACGAGCAGTACTTC
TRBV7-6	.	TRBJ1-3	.	CASSRDVGQSPPYF	TGTGCCAGCAGCCGAGATGTGGGCCAAAGTCCCCCATATTTT
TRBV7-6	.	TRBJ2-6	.	CASSLGGRYSGANVLTF	TGTGCCAGCAGCCTCGGAGGACGGTACTCTGGGGCCAACGTCCTGACTTTC
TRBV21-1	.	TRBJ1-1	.	CASSKQYLAFF	TGTGCCAGCAGCAAACAGTATTTGGCTTTCTTT
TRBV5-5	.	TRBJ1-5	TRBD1	CASSFGTGGSQPQHF	TGTGCCAGCAGTTTTGGGACAGGGGGATCTCAGCCCCAGCATTTT
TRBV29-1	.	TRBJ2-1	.	CSVRSGGNEQFF	TGCAGCGTACGTAGCGGAGGGAATGAGCAGTTCTTC
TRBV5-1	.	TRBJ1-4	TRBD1	CASTPTGDPREKLFF	TGCGCCAGCACCCCTACAGGGGACCCTAGGGAAAAACTGTTTTTT
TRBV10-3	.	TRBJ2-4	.	CAISESRGPTGPDIQYF	TGTGCCATCAGTGAGTCCAGAGGTCCCACAGGTCCCGACATTCAGTACTTC
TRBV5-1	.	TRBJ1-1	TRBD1	CASSNGQGGMNTEAFF	TGCGCCAGCAGCAACGGACAGGGAGGGATGAACACTGAAGCTTTCTTT
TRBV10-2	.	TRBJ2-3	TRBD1	CATFGTVTDTQYF	TGCGCCACCTTCGGGACAGTAACAGATACGCAGTATTTT
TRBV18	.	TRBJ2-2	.	CASSPPTGVGELFF	TGTGCCAGCTCACCACCGACGGGGGTTGGGGAGCTGTTTTTT
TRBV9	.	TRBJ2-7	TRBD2	CASSVAGSGGLGTYEQYF	TGTGCCAGCAGCGTAGCCGGTAGCGGGGGTCTCGGGACCTACGAGCAGTACTTC
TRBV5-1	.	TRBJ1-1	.	CASSLFGTKNTEAFF	TGCGCCAGCAGCTTGTTTGGGACAAAGAACACTGAAGCTTTCTTT
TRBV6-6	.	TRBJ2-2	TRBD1	CASSDRADTGELFF	TGTGCCAGCAGCGACAGGGCGGACACCGGGGAGCTGTTTTTT
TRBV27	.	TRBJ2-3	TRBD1	CASSLYPGTGGSGTQYF	TGTGCCAGCAGTTTATATCCCGGGACAGGGGGCTCTGGTACGCAGTATTTT
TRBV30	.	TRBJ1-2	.	CAWSLQMYYGYTF	TGTGCCTGGAGTTTGCAGATGTACTATGGCTACACCTTC
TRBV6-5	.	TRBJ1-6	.	CASRLQDGSPLHF	TGTGCCAGCAGGCTACAGGATGGGTCACCCCTCCACTTT
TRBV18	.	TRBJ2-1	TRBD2	CASSPLGGGASVNEQFF	TGTGCCAGCTCACCACTGGGCGGGGGGGCTTCGGTAAATGAGCAGTTCTTC
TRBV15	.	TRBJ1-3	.	CATSRDPGPGNTIYF	TGTGCCACCAGCAGAGATCCAGGGCCTGGAAACACCATATATTTT
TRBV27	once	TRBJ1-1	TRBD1	CASSARDRIPIEAFF	TGTGCCAGCAGTGCCCGGGACAGGATCCCCATTGAAGCTTTCTTT
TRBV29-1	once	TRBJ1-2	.	CSVEGDGRGEYYGYTF	TGCAGCGTTGAAGGGGATGGAAGGGGCGAGTACTATGGCTACACCTTC
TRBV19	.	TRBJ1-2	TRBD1	CASSWTGQVGDYGYTF	TGTGCCAGTAGTTGGACAGGGCAGGTAGGCGACTATGGCTACACCTTC
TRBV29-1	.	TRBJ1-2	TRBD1	CSGGETGVHGYTF	TGCAGCGGCGGAGAGACAGGGGTTCATGGCTACACCTTC
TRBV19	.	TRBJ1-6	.	CASSMVDFNNSPLHF	TGTGCCAGTAGTATGGTGGACTTCAATAATTCACCCCTCCACTTT
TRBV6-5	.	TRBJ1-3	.	CASSFEGGNTIYF	TGTGCCAGCAGTTTCGAGGGAGGAAACACCATATATTTT
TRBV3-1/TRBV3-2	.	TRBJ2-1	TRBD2	CASSHGLAGGSEQFF	TGTGCCAGCAGCCATGGACTAGCGGGGGGAAGTGAGCAGTTCTTC
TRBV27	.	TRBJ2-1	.	CASSPKLGTWLPEQFF	TGTGCCAGCAGTCCGAAACTAGGGACTTGGCTTCCGGAGCAGTTCTTC